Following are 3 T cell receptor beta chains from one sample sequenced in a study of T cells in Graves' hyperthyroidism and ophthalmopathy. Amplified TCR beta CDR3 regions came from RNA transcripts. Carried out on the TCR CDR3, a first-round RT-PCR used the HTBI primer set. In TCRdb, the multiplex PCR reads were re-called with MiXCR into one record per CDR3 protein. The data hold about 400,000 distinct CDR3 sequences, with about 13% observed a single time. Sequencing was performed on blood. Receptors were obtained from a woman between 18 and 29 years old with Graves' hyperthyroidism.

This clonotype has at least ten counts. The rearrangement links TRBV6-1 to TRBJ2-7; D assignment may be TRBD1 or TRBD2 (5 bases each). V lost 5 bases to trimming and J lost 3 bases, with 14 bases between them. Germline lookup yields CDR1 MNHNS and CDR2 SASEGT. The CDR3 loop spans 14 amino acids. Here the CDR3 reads CASSYGTARYEQYF. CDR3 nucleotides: TGTGCCAGCAGTTACGGGACGGCTCGCTACGAGCAGTACTTC.

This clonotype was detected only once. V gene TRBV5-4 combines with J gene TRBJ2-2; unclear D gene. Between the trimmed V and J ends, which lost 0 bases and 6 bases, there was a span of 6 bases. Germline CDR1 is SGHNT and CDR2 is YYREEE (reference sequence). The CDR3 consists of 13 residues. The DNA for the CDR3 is TGTGCCAGCAGCTTGGAGAGATCCGGGGAGCTGTTTTTT. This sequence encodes CASSLERSGELFF.

The CDR3 sequence: CASSPPTGPLGEKLFF. DNA of the CDR3: TGTGCCAGTAGTCCTCCGACAGGCCCGCTGGGTGAAAAACTGTTTTTT. The V and J genes are TRBV19 and TRBJ1-4, with D maybe TRBD1 (6 bases). The CDR3 is 16 residues long. Trimming cost V 5 bases and J 7 bases, with 20 bases left between them. Germline V gene data show CDR1 as LNHDA and CDR2 as SQIVND (reference sequence).